Below are 30 T cell receptor beta chains sequenced from a single sample in a study of CD8+CD57+ T cells in acquired aplastic anemia. Profiling of TCR beta VDJ combinations and CDR3 sequences used genomic DNA as template. TCRdb reprocessed the reads via MiXCR and lists one record per CDR3 protein. The repertoire holds about 130,000 distinct CDR3 sequences, with 40% to 60% as singletons. What was sequenced was sorted CD4+, CD8+, or CD8+CD57+ T cells (not recorded which) from PBMCs. These receptors were taken from a human donor in good health, serving as a control.

The V gene is TRBV15, the J gene TRBJ2-3; D may be TRBD1 or TRBD2 (5 bases each). The ends were cut back, 0 bases at V and 2 bases at J, with 12 bases in the middle. CDR1 and CDR2 (germline): LNHNV, YYDKDF (reference sequence). This CDR3 has 16 residues. This chain's CDR3 is CATSRDLVGVTDTQYF. CDR3 nucleotide sequence: TGTGCCACCAGCAGAGATCTTGTGGGGGTCACAGATACGCAGTATTTT.

The chain links TRBV19 to TRBJ1-6, with D unresolved. The CDR3 spans 11 residues. The germline V and J ends were trimmed by 3 bases and 9 bases, with 3 bases remaining between them. Germline V lookup: CDR1 LNHDA, CDR2 SQIVND (reference sequence). Here the CDR3 DNA reads TGTGCCAGTAGTATTTCTTCACCCCTCCACTTT. Translation: CASSISSPLHF.

The rearrangement joins TRBV20-1 to TRBJ1-1; no reliable D call. CDR3 length equals 12 residues. Trimming stripped 4 bases from V and 1 base from J, with 7 bases between. Germline CDR1 DFQATT, CDR2 SNEGSKA (reference sequence). CDR3 loop: CSATPENTEAFF. In DNA, the CDR3 is TGCAGTGCTACCCCGGAGAACACTGAAGCTTTCTTT.

This clonotype was counted ten times or more. V is TRBV2 and J is TRBJ2-3; D ambiguous. Between the trimmed V and J ends, which lost 1 base and 1 base, there was a span of 15 bases. There are 17 residues in the CDR3. Germline V lookup: CDR1 SNHLY, CDR2 FYNNEI. CDR3 protein: CASSEERQLPGTDTQYF. In nucleotides, the CDR3 is TGTGCCAGCAGTGAAGAGAGGCAGCTGCCAGGCACAGATACGCAGTATTTT.

The V call is TRBV20-1, the J call TRBJ1-1; D is unresolved. The germline V and J ends were trimmed by 3 bases and 1 base, with 9 bases remaining between them. Germline values: CDR1 DFQATT, CDR2 SNEGSKA (reference sequence). The CDR3 runs 13 residues. The CDR3 region is CSASTARNTEAFF. CDR3 DNA: TGCAGTGCTAGTACCGCGAGGAACACTGAAGCTTTCTTT.

The chain recombines TRBV7-9 with TRBJ2-5; TRBD1 matches 7 bases. V shed 3 bases, J shed 5 bases, and the junction held 6 bases outside the gene matches. Germline V lookup: CDR1 SEHNR, CDR2 FQNEAQ (reference sequence). There are 14 residues in the CDR3. CDR3 loop: CASSFGTESETQYF. The CDR3 DNA reads as TGTGCCAGCAGCTTCGGGACAGAGAGTGAGACCCAGTACTTC. The whole variable domain, filled in from reference TRBV7-9 and TRBJ2-5, reads DTGVSQNPRHKITKRGQNVTFRCDPISEHNRLYWYRQTLGQGPEFLTYFQNEAQLEKSRLLSDRFSAERPKGSFSTLEIQRTEQGDSAMYLCASSFGTESETQYFGPGTRLLVL.

In this sample, this clonotype turned up many times. The chain recombines TRBV24-1 with TRBJ2-5, with a weak D call TRBD2 (6 bases). With 3 bases removed from V and 5 bases from J, the gap between germline ends came to 9 bases. The CDR3 has 13 amino acids. Germline CDR1 KGHDR, CDR2 SFDVKD. As DNA, the CDR3 is TGTGCCACCAGTGATGGAGGGAGGGAGACCCAGTACTTC. Its protein product is CATSDGGRETQYF.

The chain uses TRBV29-1 and TRBJ2-7, with 7 bases aligning to TRBD2. This CDR3 has 15 residues. Germline-derived CDR1 and CDR2 are SQVTM and ANQGSEA. V shed 1 base, J shed 0 bases, and the junction held 6 bases outside the gene matches. The CDR3 loop reads CSVEAPGTTSYEQYF. CDR3 nucleotides: TGCAGCGTTGAAGCCCCCGGGACTACCTCCTACGAGCAGTACTTC.

The CDR3 loop is CASRLARRPYEQYF. CDR3 coding DNA: TGTGCCAGCAGGCTAGCGAGGCGGCCCTACGAGCAGTACTTC. The V and J genes are TRBV6-1 and TRBJ2-7, with D maybe TRBD2 (6 bases). Trimming cost V 6 bases and J 2 bases, with 14 bases left between them. The CDR3 consists of 14 residues. Germline V gene sequence: CDR1 MNHNS, CDR2 SASEGT.

The chain combines TRBV7-2 with TRBJ1-2; D not resolved. Trimming removed 1 base from V and 3 bases from J, with 9 bases in between. This CDR3 has 14 residues. Germline V gives CDR1 SGHTA, CDR2 FQGNSA. CDR3 loop: CASSLGGWYYGYTF. The CDR3, as DNA: TGTGCCAGCAGCTTAGGGGGTTGGTACTATGGCTACACCTTC.

At least ten counts were recorded for this clonotype. The rearrangement joins TRBV12-3 or TRBV12-4 to TRBJ2-1, with D tentatively TRBD1 (6 bases). The CDR3 totals 15 residues. V was pared by 5 bases and J by 6 bases, with 17 bases between. Written as DNA, the CDR3 is TGTGCCAGCAGTCCTACACCGACAGGACGCAATGAGCAGTTCTTC. This gives the protein CASSPTPTGRNEQFF.

V is TRBV5-1 and J is TRBJ2-3; D is unclear. V was pared by 2 bases and J by 5 bases, with 9 bases between. This CDR3 has 13 residues. Germline CDR1 reads SGHRS; CDR2 reads YFSETQ. For the CDR3, the DNA is TGCGCCAGCAGCTTTGCCCGAGAAGATACGCAGTATTTT. This sequence encodes CASSFAREDTQYF. The variable domain in full, completed from reference TRBV5-1 and TRBJ2-3, reads KAGVTQTPRYLIKTRGQQVTLSCSPISGHRSVSWYQQTPGQGLQFLFEYFSETQRNKGNFPGRFSGRQFSNSRSEMNVSTLELGDSALYLCASSFAREDTQYFGPGTRLTVL.

There are many counts of this clonotype. The genes are TRBV11-2 and TRBJ1-1; D is perhaps TRBD1 (5 bases). V was shortened by 4 bases and J by 1 base, with 10 bases between the two germline ends. From germline, CDR1 is SGHAT and CDR2 FQNNGV. The CDR3 totals 14 residues. For the CDR3, the DNA is TGTGCCAGCAGCTCGCAGGGTAGGAACACTGAAGCTTTCTTT. Translating it yields CASSSQGRNTEAFF.

This clonotype was seen repeatedly, ten times or more. CDR3 sequence (DNA): TGTGCCAGCAGGAGAGAGGGGACTGGTGCTGGCTACACCTTC. It translates to CASRREGTGAGYTF. The V and J genes are TRBV5-6 and TRBJ1-2; possibly TRBD1 for D (5 bases). The CDR3 runs 14 residues. Germline CDR1 and CDR2: SGHDT and YYEEEE. Trimming removed 5 bases at V and 7 bases at J, with 18 bases between.

Ten or more counts support this clonotype. The J gene is TRBJ1-1, the V gene TRBV6-2 or TRBV6-3; D not certain. The germline V gene encodes CDR1 MNHEY and CDR2 SVGEGT. The CDR3 extends over 13 amino acids. The V end was cut by 5 bases, the J end by 11 bases, with 18 bases between. The CDR3 loop reads CASSPELPFEAFF. The CDR3 nucleotides are TGTGCCAGCAGTCCCGAGTTACCATTCGAGGCTTTCTTT.

The J gene is TRBJ2-3, the V gene TRBV2; the match to TRBD1 covers 7 bases. The V segment lost 7 bases and the J segment 1 base; nucleotides outside the gene matches: 2. CDR3 length equals 13 residues. The germline CDR1 and CDR2 sequences are SNHLY and FYNNEI. CDR3 nucleotides: TGTGCCAGCACCGGGACAGGCACAGATACGCAGTATTTT. Translated, it gives CASTGTGTDTQYF.

The rearrangement uses TRBV25-1 and TRBJ2-1, with TRBD2 identical over 13 bases. The V gene's germline CDR1 is MGHDK and CDR2 SYGVNS. The trim removed 10 bases at V and 8 bases at J, leaving 5 bases unmatched. CDR3 size: 13 residues. CDR3 sequence: CAIGTSGDDEQFF. For the CDR3, the DNA is TGTGCCATAGGGACTAGCGGGGACGATGAGCAGTTCTTC.

This clonotype occurred once. The genes are TRBV7-9 and TRBJ2-7; TRBD2 is a possible D gene (7 bases). This CDR3 contains 13 residues. CDR1 and CDR2 (germline): SEHNR, FQNEAQ (reference sequence). Trimming removed 1 base at V and 8 bases at J, with 12 bases between. DNA of the CDR3: TGTGCCAGCAGCTTAGGGGCGGGGGCACAGCAGTACTTC. Protein sequence: CASSLGAGAQQYF. The full variable domain, with the rest looked up from reference TRBV7-9 and TRBJ2-7, is DTGVSQNPRHKITKRGQNVTFRCDPISEHNRLYWYRQTLGQGPEFLTYFQNEAQLEKSRLLSDRFSAERPKGSFSTLEIQRTEQGDSAMYLCASSLGAGAQQYFGPGTRLTVT.

CDR3 sequence reads: CAISESSLNTEAFF. CDR3 bases: TGTGCCATCAGTGAGTCGAGTTTGAACACTGAAGCTTTCTTT. The rearrangement uses TRBV10-3 and TRBJ1-1; D is ambiguous. CDR3 length: 14 residues. The V end lost 0 bases, the J end lost 0 bases, and 5 bases lay between the germline ends. Germline loops: CDR1 ENHRY, CDR2 SYGVKD.

Ten or more counts support this clonotype. The chain uses TRBV27 and TRBJ2-7; tentative D call: TRBD1 (6 bases). Germline V gene lookup returns CDR1 MNHEY and CDR2 SMNVEV (reference sequence). This CDR3 is built from 13 residues. V was pared by 6 bases and J by 3 bases, with 12 bases between. The DNA of the CDR3 is TGTGCCAGCAGCCCGGGACACCACTACGAGCAGTACTTC. Amino acid sequence: CASSPGHHYEQYF.

Regarding this clonotype: A read error may explain this, as a much larger clone is one base away. The V call is TRBV5-4, the J call TRBJ2-1; no definite D call. This CDR3 comprises 14 residues. The germline V gene has CDR1 SGHNT and CDR2 YYREEE (reference sequence). The CDR3 DNA reads as TGTGCCAACAGCTTGGAAGCTTTGGGGAATGAGCAGTTCTTC. Its translation is CANSLEALGNEQFF. The complete variable domain, with remaining parts taken from reference TRBV5-4 and TRBJ2-1, reads ETGVTQSPTHLIKTRGQQVTLRCSSQSGHNTVSWYQQALGQGPQFIFQYYREEENGRGNFPPRFSGLQFPNYSSELNVNALELDDSALYLCANSLEALGNEQFFGPGTRLTVL.

This clonotype has ten or more counts. The rearrangement links TRBV18 to TRBJ2-5; tentative D call: TRBD1 (5 bases). Germline V gene lookup returns CDR1 KGHSH and CDR2 LQKENI. The V gene lost 1 base and the J gene lost 2 bases, with 8 bases spanning the gap. The CDR3 loop spans 14 amino acids. This CDR3 reads CASSPLRVQETQYF. CDR3 nucleotides: TGTGCCAGCTCACCACTCAGGGTACAAGAGACCCAGTACTTC.

This clonotype was counted ten times or more. The chain joins TRBV7-9 to TRBJ1-1; 8 bases are a match to TRBD1. Germline V gene data show CDR1 as SEHNR and CDR2 as FQNEAQ (reference sequence). This CDR3 is 13 amino acids long. V gave up 0 bases and J gave up 11 bases; unmatched junction bases: 5. The CDR3 sequence is CASSLANDRGAFF. In DNA, the CDR3 is TGTGCCAGCAGCTTAGCCAACGACAGGGGCGCTTTCTTT.

This chain links TRBV7-2 with TRBJ2-2, with TRBD1 as a possible D gene (6 bases). The CDR3 is 14 residues long. V lost 4 bases, J lost 5 bases, and 11 bases lay in between. The germline CDR1 and CDR2 sequences are SGHTA and FQGNSA. The CDR3 here is CASSSDQGTGELFF. The CDR3 DNA is TGTGCCAGCAGCTCCGACCAGGGGACCGGGGAGCTGTTTTTT.

This clonotype was detected many times. This chain joins TRBV20-1 and TRBJ1-2; D remains ambiguous. Trimming took off 0 bases at V and 3 bases at J, with 8 bases between the two ends. The CDR3 is 13 amino acids. Germline V lookup: CDR1 DFQATT, CDR2 SNEGSKA (reference sequence). The CDR3 loop is CSARDQRDYGYTF. The DNA for the CDR3 is TGCAGTGCTAGAGATCAGAGGGACTATGGCTACACCTTC.

Of note for this clonotype: A junction end diverges from the germline sequence, so it may reflect a read error. The rearrangement uses TRBV7-7 and TRBJ2-5, with D unclear. The CDR3 sequence is 13 residues long. Looked up from germline, CDR1 is SSHAT and CDR2 is FNYEAQ (reference sequence). CDR3 bases: TGTGCTAGCAGCTCTCACTACCAAGAGACCCAGTACTTC. Translated, it gives CASSSHYQETQYF.

The CDR3 region has the DNA TGTGCCACCAGTGATTCCAAATCCACAGATACGCAGTATTTT. It encodes CATSDSKSTDTQYF. The chain is built from TRBV24-1 and TRBJ2-3, with D unresolved. Trimming stripped 2 bases from V and 2 bases from J, with 7 bases between. The length of the CDR3 is 14 residues. CDR1 is KGHDR and CDR2 is SFDVKD in the germline V gene.

The chain couples TRBV7-6 to TRBJ1-5; D remains unclear. This CDR3 spans 15 amino acids. Germline V gives CDR1 SGHVS, CDR2 FNYEAQ. V was shortened by 5 bases and J by 3 bases, with 14 bases between the two germline ends. In nucleotides, the CDR3 is TGTGCCAGCAGCCGTGACGGGGAGGACAATCAGCCCCAGCATTTT. It specifies CASSRDGEDNQPQHF. Complete variable domain (other parts from reference TRBV7-6 and TRBJ1-5): GAGVSQSPRYKVTKRGQDVALRCDPISGHVSLYWYRQALGQGPEFLTYFNYEAQQDKSGLPNDRFSAERPEGSISTLTIQRTEQRDSAMYRCASSRDGEDNQPQHFGDGTRLSIL.

This clonotype was observed at least ten times. This rearrangement joins TRBV11-2 to TRBJ1-5, with D possibly being TRBD1 (5 bases). Germline V gene data show CDR1 as SGHAT and CDR2 as FQNNGV. The CDR3 length is 14 residues. Trimming stripped 1 base from V and 3 bases from J, with 7 bases between. As DNA, the CDR3 is TGTGCCAGCAGCTTAGCAGGGTTCAATCAGCCCCAGCATTTT. This translates into CASSLAGFNQPQHF.

This clonotype was picked up a small number of times. Just one base apart from a much larger clone, this may be a read error. The J gene is TRBJ2-2, the V gene TRBV7-8; either TRBD1 or TRBD2 may supply D (6 bases each). Germline CDR1 reads SGHVS; CDR2 reads FQNEAQ. This CDR3 contains 16 residues. The CDR3 bases are TGTGCCGGCAGCTTAGGGGCGGGACACACCACCGGGGAGCTGTTTTTT. It specifies CAGSLGAGHTTGELFF.